Given below is one T cell receptor beta chain in context. Its target is not known. Using RNA transcripts, the TCR beta CDR3 regions were amplified. First-round RT-PCR used HTBI primers; second-round multiplex PCR followed. MiXCR, run by TCRdb on the multiplex PCR reads, gives a single entry per CDR3 protein. The data hold under 200,000 distinct CDR3 sequences, with less than 45% observed a single time. The data were obtained in a study of Graves' ophthalmopathy and Graves' hyperthyroidism. The CDR3 loop spans 13 amino acids. V was clipped by 3 bases and J by 6 bases; unmatched bases: 4. General study findings and limits: Using 13 signatures, a model distinguished ophthalmopathy from stable hyperthyroidism, reaching roughly 90% sensitivity and about 81% specificity. Blood was where most expanded thyroid clonotypes above 0.001 frequency also turned up.

The gene calls are TRBV12-3 or TRBV12-4 and TRBJ1-2; TRBD1 matches 7 bases. Sequences were obtained from peripheral blood. The TCR originated in a woman in her 40s with Graves' ophthalmopathy. The CDR3 nucleotides read TGTGCCAGCAGTTTTTGGGACAGAGATGGCTACACCTTC. This encodes CASSFWDRDGYTF.